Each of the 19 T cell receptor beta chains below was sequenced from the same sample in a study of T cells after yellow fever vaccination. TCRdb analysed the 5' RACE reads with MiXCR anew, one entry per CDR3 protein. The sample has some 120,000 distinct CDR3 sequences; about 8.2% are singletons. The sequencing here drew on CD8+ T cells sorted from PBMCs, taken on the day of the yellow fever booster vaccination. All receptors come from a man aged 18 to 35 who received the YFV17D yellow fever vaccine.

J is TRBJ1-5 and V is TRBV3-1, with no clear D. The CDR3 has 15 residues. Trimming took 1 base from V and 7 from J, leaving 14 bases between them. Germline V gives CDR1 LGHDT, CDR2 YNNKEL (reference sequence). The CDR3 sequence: CASSQAGRERQPQHF. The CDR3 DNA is TGTGCCAGCAGCCAAGCCGGGAGGGAACGGCAGCCCCAGCATTTT.

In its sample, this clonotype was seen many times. This CDR3 is CSVEAWTGVAGYTF. The CDR3 nucleotides read TGCAGCGTTGAAGCTTGGACAGGGGTGGCAGGCTACACCTTC. V and J are TRBV29-1 and TRBJ1-2, with 9 bases lining up with TRBD1. The ends lost 1 base at V and 8 bases at J; junction bases unmatched: 8. Germline values: CDR1 SQVTM, CDR2 ANQGSEA. The CDR3 totals 14 residues.

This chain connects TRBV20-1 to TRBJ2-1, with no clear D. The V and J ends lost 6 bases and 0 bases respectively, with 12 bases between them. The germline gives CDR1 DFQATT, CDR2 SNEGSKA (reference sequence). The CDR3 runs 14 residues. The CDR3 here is CSANYIGSYNEQFF. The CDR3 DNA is TGCAGTGCGAACTACATAGGCTCCTACAATGAGCAGTTCTTC.

This chain's CDR3 is CASSYPRGSSTDTQYF. In DNA form, the CDR3 reads TGTGCCAGCAGCTATCCCCGGGGGTCTAGCACAGATACGCAGTATTTT. This chain connects TRBV7-9 to TRBJ2-3, with D possibly being TRBD2 (6 bases). Trimming left V 4 bases short and J 0 bases short, with 14 bases between. Germline V gives CDR1 SEHNR, CDR2 FQNEAQ (reference sequence). CDR3 size: 16 residues.

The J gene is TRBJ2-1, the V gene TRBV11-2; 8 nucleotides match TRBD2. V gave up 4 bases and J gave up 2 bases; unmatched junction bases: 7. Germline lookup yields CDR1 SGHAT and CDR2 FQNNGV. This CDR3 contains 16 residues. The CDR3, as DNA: TGTGCCAGCAGCTCGCGCGGGGGGCCAACCTACAATGAGCAGTTCTTC. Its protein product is CASSSRGGPTYNEQFF.

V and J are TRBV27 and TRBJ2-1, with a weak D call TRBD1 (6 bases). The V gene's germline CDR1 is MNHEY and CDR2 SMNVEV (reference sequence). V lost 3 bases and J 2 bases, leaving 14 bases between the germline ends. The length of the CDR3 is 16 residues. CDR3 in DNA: TGTGCCAGCAGTTTGTCGTTGGACAGCGCCTACAATGAGCAGTTCTTC. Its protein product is CASSLSLDSAYNEQFF.

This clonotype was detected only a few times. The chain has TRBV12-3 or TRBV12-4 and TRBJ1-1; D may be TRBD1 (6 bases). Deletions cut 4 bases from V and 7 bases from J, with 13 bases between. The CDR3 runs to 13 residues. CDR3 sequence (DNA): TGTGCCAGCAGTTCCCCGGGGGCGGTTGAAGCTTTCTTT. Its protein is CASSSPGAVEAFF.

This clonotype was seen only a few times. Here the CDR3 DNA reads TGTGCTAGTGGTTCCGGAATCGGGGGTAAAGTGCAGCCCCAGCATTTT. The encoded protein is CASGSGIGGKVQPQHF. This chain connects TRBV12-5 to TRBJ1-5; maybe TRBD1 (5 bases). V was cut by 4 bases and J by 7 bases, with 20 bases left in between. The germline V gene encodes CDR1 LGHNT and CDR2 FRNRAP. There are 16 residues in the CDR3.

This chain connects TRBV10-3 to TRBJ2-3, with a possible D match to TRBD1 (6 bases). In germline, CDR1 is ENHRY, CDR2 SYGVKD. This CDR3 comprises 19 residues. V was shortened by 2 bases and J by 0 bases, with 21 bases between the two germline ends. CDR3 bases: TGTGCCATCAGTGAGGTTAGGACAGACCTCTCTTTTAGCACAGATACGCAGTATTTT. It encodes CAISEVRTDLSFSTDTQYF.

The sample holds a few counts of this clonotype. CDR3 nucleotide sequence: TGTGCCAGCGGACTCGCTCAAGGGTCCTATGGCTACACCTTC. As protein: CASGLAQGSYGYTF. The chain is built from TRBV12-3 or TRBV12-4 and TRBJ1-2; the D is unclear. The CDR3 is 14 residues long. V lost 8 bases to trimming and J lost 4 bases, with 17 bases between them.

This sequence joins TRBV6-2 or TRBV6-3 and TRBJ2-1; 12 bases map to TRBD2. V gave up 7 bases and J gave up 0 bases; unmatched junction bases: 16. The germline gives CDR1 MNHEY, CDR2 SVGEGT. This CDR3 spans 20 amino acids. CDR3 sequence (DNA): TGTGCCAGCAAAAGTTCCGGGGCTAGCGGGGGGGTAAGCTCCTACAATGAGCAGTTCTTC. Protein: CASKSSGASGGVSSYNEQFF.

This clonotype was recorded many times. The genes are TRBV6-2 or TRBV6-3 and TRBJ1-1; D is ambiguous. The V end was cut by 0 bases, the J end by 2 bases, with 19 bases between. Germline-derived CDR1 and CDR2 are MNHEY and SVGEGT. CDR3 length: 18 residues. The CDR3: CASSYSRFTDGINTEAFF. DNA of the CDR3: TGTGCCAGCAGTTACTCCCGCTTTACGGACGGGATAAACACTGAAGCTTTCTTT.

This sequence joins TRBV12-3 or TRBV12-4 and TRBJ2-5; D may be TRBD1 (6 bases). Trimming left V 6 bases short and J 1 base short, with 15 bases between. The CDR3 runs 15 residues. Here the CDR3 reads CASSPSGQRQETQYF. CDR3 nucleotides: TGTGCCAGCAGCCCTAGTGGACAGCGCCAAGAGACCCAGTACTTC.

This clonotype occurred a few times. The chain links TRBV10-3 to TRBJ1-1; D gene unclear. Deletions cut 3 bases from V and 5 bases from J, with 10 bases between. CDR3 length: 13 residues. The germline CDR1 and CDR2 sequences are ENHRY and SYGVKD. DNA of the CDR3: TGTGCCATCAGTGATCCGCAGGTAACTGAAGCTTTCTTT. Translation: CAISDPQVTEAFF.

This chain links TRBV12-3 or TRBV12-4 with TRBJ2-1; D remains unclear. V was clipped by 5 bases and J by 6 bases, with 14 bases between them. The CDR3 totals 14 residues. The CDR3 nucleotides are TGTGCCAGCAGTCACACTCTGAGGTCCAATGAGCAGTTCTTC. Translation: CASSHTLRSNEQFF.

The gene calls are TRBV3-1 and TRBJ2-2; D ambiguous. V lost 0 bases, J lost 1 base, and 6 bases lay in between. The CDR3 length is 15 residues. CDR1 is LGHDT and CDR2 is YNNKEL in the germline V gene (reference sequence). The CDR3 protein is CASSQEYENTGELFF. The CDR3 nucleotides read TGTGCCAGCAGCCAAGAATATGAGAACACCGGGGAGCTGTTTTTT.

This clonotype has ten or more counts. This chain's CDR3 is CASSYYRDRGHEQYV. In DNA form, the CDR3 reads TGTGCCAGCAGCTACTACCGGGACAGGGGCCACGAGCAGTACGTC. The chain links TRBV7-3 to TRBJ2-7; TRBD1 aligns across 10 bases. CDR1 is SGHTA and CDR2 is FQGTGA in the germline V gene. The CDR3 has 15 residues. J was trimmed by 5 bases and V by 4 bases; bases with no gene match: 8.

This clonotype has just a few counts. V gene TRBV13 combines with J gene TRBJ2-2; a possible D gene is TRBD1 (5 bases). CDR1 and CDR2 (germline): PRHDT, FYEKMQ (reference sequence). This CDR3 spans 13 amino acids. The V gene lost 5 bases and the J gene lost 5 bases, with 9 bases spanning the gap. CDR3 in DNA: TGTGCCAGCAGCGTACAGGTTACCGGGGAGCTGTTTTTT. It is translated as CASSVQVTGELFF.

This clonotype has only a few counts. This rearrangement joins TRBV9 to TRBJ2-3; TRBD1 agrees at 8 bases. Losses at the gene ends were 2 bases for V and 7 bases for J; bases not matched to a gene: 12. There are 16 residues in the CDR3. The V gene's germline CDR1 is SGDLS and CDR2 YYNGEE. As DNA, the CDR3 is TGTGCCAGCAGCGTGGATCAGGGGGCCTCTGGGTATACGCAGTATTTT. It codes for CASSVDQGASGYTQYF.